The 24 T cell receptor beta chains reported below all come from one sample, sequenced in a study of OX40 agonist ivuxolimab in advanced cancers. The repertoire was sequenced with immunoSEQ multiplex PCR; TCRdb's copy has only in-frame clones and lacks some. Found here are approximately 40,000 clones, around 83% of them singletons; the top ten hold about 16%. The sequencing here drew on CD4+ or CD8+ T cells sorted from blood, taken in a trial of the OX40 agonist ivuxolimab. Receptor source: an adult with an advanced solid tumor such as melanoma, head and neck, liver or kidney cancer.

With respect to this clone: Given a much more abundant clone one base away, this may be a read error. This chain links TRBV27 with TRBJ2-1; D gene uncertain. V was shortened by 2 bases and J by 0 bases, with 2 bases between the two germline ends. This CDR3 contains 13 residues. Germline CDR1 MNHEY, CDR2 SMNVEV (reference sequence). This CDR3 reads CASSLDSYNEQFF. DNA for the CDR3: TGTGCCAGCAGTTTAGACTCCTACAATGAGCAGTTCTTC.

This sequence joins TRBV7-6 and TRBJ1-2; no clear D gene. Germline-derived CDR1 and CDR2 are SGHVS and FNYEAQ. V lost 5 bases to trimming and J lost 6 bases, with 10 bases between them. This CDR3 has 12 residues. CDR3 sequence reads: CASSHAGNGYTF. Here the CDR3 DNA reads TGTGCCAGCAGCCATGCCGGAAATGGCTACACCTTC.

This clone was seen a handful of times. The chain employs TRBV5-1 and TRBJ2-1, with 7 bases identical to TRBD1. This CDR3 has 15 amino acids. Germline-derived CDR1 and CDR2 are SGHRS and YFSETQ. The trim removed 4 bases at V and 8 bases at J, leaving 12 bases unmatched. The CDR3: CASSHEGGLRDEQFF. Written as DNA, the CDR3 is TGCGCCAGCAGCCACGAAGGGGGCCTCCGCGATGAGCAGTTCTTC.

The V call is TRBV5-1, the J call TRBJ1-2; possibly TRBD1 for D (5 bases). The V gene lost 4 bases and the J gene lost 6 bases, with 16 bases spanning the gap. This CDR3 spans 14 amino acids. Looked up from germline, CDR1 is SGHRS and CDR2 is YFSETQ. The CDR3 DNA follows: TGCGCCAGCAGCCGAGACAGCCTCTCGGATGGCTACACCTTC. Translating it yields CASSRDSLSDGYTF.

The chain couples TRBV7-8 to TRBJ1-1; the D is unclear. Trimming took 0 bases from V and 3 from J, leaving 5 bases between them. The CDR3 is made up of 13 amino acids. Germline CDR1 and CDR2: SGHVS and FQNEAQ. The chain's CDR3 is CASSLADYTEAFF. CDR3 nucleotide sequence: TGTGCCAGCAGCTTAGCGGACTACACTGAAGCTTTCTTT.

CDR3 DNA: TGCGCCAGCAGCCCTACGGGGGCTAGCGGGGGGCCAAAATACGAGCAGTACTTC. Its translation is CASSPTGASGGPKYEQYF. The chain links TRBV4-3 to TRBJ2-7, with 11 bases identical to TRBD2. The V segment lost 4 bases and the J segment 4 bases; nucleotides outside the gene matches: 15. This CDR3 comprises 18 residues. Germline V lookup: CDR1 LGHNA, CDR2 YSLEER.

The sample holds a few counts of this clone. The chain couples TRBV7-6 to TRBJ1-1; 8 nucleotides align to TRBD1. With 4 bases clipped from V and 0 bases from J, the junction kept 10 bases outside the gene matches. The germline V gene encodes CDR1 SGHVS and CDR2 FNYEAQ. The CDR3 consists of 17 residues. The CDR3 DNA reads TGTGCCAGCAGCTCAGACAGGGGTCCCCTCATGAACACTGAAGCTTTCTTT. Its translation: CASSSDRGPLMNTEAFF.

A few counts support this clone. In DNA, the CDR3 is TGTGCCAGCAGTGACAGGGTGAACACTGAAGCTTTCTTT. It translates to CASSDRVNTEAFF. V and J are TRBV7-3 and TRBJ1-1; 7 bases align to TRBD1. With 6 bases clipped from V and 0 bases from J, the junction kept 1 base outside the gene matches. In germline, CDR1 is SGHTA, CDR2 FQGTGA. The CDR3 loop spans 13 amino acids. Full variable domain (rest looked up from reference TRBV7-3 and TRBJ1-1): GAGVSQTPSNKVTEKGKYVELRCDPISGHTALYWYRQSLGQGPEFLIYFQGTGAADDSGLPNDRFFAVRPEGSVSTLKIQRTERGDSAVYLCASSDRVNTEAFFGQGTRLTVV.

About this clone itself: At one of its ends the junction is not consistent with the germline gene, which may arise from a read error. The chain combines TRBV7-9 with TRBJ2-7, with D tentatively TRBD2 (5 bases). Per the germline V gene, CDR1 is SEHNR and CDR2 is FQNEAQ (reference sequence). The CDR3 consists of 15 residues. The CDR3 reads CASSLPIEDYYQQYF. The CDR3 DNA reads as TGTGCCAGCAGCTTACCTATCGAAGACTACTACCAGCAGTACTTC. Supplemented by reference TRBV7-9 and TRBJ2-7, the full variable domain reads DTGVSQNPRHKITKRGQNVTFRCDPISEHNRLYWYRQTLGQGPEFLTYFQNEAQLEKSRLLSDRFSAERPKGSFSTLEIQRTEQGDSAMYLCASSLPIEDYYQQYFGPGTRLTVT.

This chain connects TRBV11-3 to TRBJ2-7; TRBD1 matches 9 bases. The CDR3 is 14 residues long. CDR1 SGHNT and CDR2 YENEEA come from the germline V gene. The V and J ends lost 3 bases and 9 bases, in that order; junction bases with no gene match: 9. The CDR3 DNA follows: TGTGCCAGCAGCTTTACAGGGGGCGCTTTCGTGCAGTACTTC. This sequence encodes CASSFTGGAFVQYF.

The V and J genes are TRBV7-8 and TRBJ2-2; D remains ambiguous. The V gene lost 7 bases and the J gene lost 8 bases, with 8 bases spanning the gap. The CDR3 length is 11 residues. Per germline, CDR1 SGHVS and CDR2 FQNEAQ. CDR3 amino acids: CASIIGGELFF. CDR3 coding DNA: TGTGCCAGCATTATAGGGGGGGAGCTGTTTTTT.

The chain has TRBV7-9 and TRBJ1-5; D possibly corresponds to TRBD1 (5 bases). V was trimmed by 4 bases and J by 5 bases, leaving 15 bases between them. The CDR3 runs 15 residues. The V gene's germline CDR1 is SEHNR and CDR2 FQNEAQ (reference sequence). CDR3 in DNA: TGTGCCAGCAGCTCGGGACGAACCGCAGATCAGCCCCAGCATTTT. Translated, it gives CASSSGRTADQPQHF. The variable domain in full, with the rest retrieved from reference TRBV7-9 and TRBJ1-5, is DTGVSQNPRHKITKRGQNVTFRCDPISEHNRLYWYRQTLGQGPEFLTYFQNEAQLEKSRLLSDRFSAERPKGSFSTLEIQRTEQGDSAMYLCASSSGRTADQPQHFGDGTRLSIL.

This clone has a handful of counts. CDR3 DNA sequence: TGTGCCAGCAGCTTAGGGGCAGGGGGGTCCTACAATGAGCAGTTCTTC. Translating it yields CASSLGAGGSYNEQFF. The V call is TRBV7-9, the J call TRBJ2-1; D is possibly TRBD1 (7 bases). V dropped 1 base and J dropped 1 base, with 11 bases sitting between them. Germline CDR1 reads SEHNR; CDR2 reads FQNEAQ (reference sequence). This CDR3 has 16 residues.

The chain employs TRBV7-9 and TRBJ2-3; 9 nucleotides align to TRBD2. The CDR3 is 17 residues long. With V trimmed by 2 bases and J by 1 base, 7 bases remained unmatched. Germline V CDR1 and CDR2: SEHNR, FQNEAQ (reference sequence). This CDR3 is CASSLLRAGGGTDTQYF. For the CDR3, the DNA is TGTGCCAGCAGCTTACTAAGGGCGGGGGGGGGCACAGATACGCAGTATTTT.

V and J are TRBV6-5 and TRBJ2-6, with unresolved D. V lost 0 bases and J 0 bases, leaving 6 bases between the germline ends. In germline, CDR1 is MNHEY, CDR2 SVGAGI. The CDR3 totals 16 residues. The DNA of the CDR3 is TGTGCCAGCAGTTACTCCCTCGGCTCTGGGGCCAACGTCCTGACTTTC. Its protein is CASSYSLGSGANVLTF.

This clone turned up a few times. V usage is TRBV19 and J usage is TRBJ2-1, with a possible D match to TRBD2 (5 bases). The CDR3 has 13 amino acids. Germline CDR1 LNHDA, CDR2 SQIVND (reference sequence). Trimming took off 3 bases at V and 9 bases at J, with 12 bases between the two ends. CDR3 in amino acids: CASSILAGSEQFF. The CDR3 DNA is TGTGCCAGTAGTATCCTAGCTGGCAGTGAGCAGTTCTTC.

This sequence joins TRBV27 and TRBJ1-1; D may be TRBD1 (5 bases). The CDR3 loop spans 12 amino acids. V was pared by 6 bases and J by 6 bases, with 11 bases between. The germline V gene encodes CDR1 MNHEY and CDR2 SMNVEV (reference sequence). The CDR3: CASRSWGAEAFF. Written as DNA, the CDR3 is TGTGCCAGCAGATCATGGGGGGCTGAAGCTTTCTTT.

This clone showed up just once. The CDR3 coding sequence is TGTGCCAGCAGCTTCTCCGGGACAGGGTATCACAATGAGCAGTTCTTC. It codes for CASSFSGTGYHNEQFF. V usage is TRBV7-6 and J usage is TRBJ2-1; 9 bases are shared with TRBD1. CDR1 is SGHVS, CDR2 FNYEAQ, per germline. The CDR3 spans 16 residues. V dropped 3 bases and J dropped 5; count of bases not matched to a gene: 8.

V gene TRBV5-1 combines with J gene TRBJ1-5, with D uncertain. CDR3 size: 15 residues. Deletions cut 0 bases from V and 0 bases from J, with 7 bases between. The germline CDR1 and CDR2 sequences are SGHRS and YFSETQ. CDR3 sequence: CASSLEGDSNQPQHF. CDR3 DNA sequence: TGCGCCAGCAGCTTGGAGGGAGATAGCAATCAGCCCCAGCATTTT. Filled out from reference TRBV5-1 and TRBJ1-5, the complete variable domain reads KAGVTQTPRYLIKTRGQQVTLSCSPISGHRSVSWYQQTPGQGLQFLFEYFSETQRNKGNFPGRFSGRQFSNSRSEMNVSTLELGDSALYLCASSLEGDSNQPQHFGDGTRLSIL.

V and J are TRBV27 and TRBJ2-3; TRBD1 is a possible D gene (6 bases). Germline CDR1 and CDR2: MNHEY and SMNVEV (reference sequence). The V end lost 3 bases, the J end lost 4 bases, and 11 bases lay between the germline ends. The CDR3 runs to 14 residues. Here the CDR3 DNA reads TGTGCCAGCAGTTTGAAGGCAGGGGCAGATACGCAGTATTTT. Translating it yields CASSLKAGADTQYF.

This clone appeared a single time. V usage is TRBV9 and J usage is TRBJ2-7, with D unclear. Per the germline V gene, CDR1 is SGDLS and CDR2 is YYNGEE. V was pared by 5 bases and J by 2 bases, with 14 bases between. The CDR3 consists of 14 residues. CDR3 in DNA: TGTGCCAGCAGTCGATTTGGTATGCCCTACGAGCAGTACTTC. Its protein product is CASSRFGMPYEQYF.

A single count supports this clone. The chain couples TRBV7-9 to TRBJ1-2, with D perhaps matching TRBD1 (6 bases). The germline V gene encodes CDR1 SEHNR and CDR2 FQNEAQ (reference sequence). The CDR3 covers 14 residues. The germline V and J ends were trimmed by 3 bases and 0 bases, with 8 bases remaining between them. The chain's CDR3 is CASSLTGANYGYTF. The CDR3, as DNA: TGTGCCAGCAGCTTGACAGGAGCTAACTATGGCTACACCTTC.

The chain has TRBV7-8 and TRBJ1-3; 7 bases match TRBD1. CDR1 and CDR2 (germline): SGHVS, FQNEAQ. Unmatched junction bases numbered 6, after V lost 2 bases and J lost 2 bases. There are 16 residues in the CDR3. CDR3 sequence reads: CASSLPTGRTGNTIYF. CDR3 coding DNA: TGTGCCAGCAGCTTACCGACAGGGAGAACTGGAAACACCATATATTTT.

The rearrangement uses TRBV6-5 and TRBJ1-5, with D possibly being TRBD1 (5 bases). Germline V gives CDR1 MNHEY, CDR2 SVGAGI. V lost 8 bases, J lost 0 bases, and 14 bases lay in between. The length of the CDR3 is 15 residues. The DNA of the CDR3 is TGTGCCAGCGAATTGGGACGGAATAGCAATCAGCCCCAGCATTTT. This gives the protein CASELGRNSNQPQHF.